This T cell receptor beta chain derives from a study of radiotherapy plus CTLA-4 blockade in lung cancer. Study findings and constraints: According to reports, early shifts in blood T cell clones, alongside interferon-beta, forecast response most accurately. After radiotherapy and ipilimumab, tumor-derived clones expanded in peripheral blood.

Patients in the study, people with chemo-refractory metastatic non-small-cell lung cancer, received focal radiation plus ipilimumab CTLA-4 blockade. About this clone itself: Its antigen is unknown.

Sequencing was performed with immunoSEQ multiplex PCR; in TCRdb, only in-frame clones are kept and a portion is missing. The sample has around 99,000 clones, around nine tenths seen once. V was clipped by 7 bases and J by 2 bases, with 8 bases between them. In germline, CDR1 is SQVTM, CDR2 ANQGSEA. The length of the CDR3 is 11 residues. This receptor was identified in a human donor with non-small cell lung cancer that progressed on radiotherapy plus ipilimumab. The sample consisted of peripheral blood, taken from a patient treated with radiotherapy plus ipilimumab. The rearrangement uses TRBV29-1 and TRBJ1-2; D call uncertain. The CDR3 loop is CSAGGNYGYTF. The DNA of the CDR3 is TGCAGCGCCGGTGGGAACTATGGCTACACCTTC.